Each of the 29 T cell receptor beta chains below was sequenced from the same sample in a study of shared T cell receptors in the human thymus. TCRdb's copy holds only in-frame clones and misses some; the assay was immunoSEQ multiplex PCR. The data contain approximately 760,000 clones, 70% to 90% of them singletons. The same data also went into a second study, on human thymus T cells.

Sequenced material: thymocytes. Every receptor here comes from a girl under three years old with a congenital heart defect.

This sequence joins TRBV10-3 and TRBJ2-5; possibly TRBD2 for D (6 bases). Germline loops: CDR1 ENHRY, CDR2 SYGVKD. Trimming cost V 3 bases and J 5 bases, with 13 bases left between them. The CDR3 sequence is 14 residues long. CDR3 residues: CAISDTGGRETQYF. Here the CDR3 DNA reads TGTGCCATCAGTGACACCGGGGGTCGGGAGACCCAGTACTTC.

V and J are TRBV7-9 and TRBJ1-2; 9 positions agree with TRBD1. V lost 5 bases and J lost 8; bases outside the gene matches: 9. The CDR3 loop spans 14 amino acids. Looked up from germline, CDR1 is SEHNR and CDR2 is FQNEAQ (reference sequence). CDR3 in amino acids: CASSLPQGAMGYTF. CDR3 DNA: TGTGCCAGCAGCCTCCCACAGGGGGCGATGGGCTACACCTTC. Complete variable domain (other parts from reference TRBV7-9 and TRBJ1-2): DTGVSQNPRHKITKRGQNVTFRCDPISEHNRLYWYRQTLGQGPEFLTYFQNEAQLEKSRLLSDRFSAERPKGSFSTLEIQRTEQGDSAMYLCASSLPQGAMGYTFGSGTRLTVV.

This clone has only a few counts. This chain uses TRBV27 with TRBJ1-4; 9 nucleotides match TRBD1. Germline assignment: CDR1 MNHEY and CDR2 SMNVEV (reference sequence). After removal of 7 bases from V and 0 bases from J, the junction contained 12 bases not matched to a gene. The CDR3 has 18 amino acids. The DNA of the CDR3 is TGTGCCAGCAAAAAAGACAGGGGGATCAAGACAACTAATGAAAAACTGTTTTTT. It is translated as CASKKDRGIKTTNEKLFF.

This chain links TRBV5-1 with TRBJ2-1, with unresolved D. Germline lookup yields CDR1 SGHRS and CDR2 YFSETQ. This CDR3 is 13 amino acids long. Trimming removed 6 bases at V and 5 bases at J, with 12 bases between. The CDR3 loop is CASTPLCDNEQFF. The CDR3 DNA is TGCGCCAGCACCCCTCTTTGTGACAATGAGCAGTTCTTC. Complete variable domain (other parts from reference TRBV5-1 and TRBJ2-1): KAGVTQTPRYLIKTRGQQVTLSCSPISGHRSVSWYQQTPGQGLQFLFEYFSETQRNKGNFPGRFSGRQFSNSRSEMNVSTLELGDSALYLCASTPLCDNEQFFGPGTRLTVL.

The CDR3 DNA sequence: TGTGCCAGCAGCCCGACAGATACGCTCTATGGCTACACCTTC. Translation: CASSPTDTLYGYTF. The V call is TRBV9, the J call TRBJ1-2, with a tentative D call TRBD1 (5 bases). The CDR3 extends over 14 amino acids. Trimming took 4 bases from V and 4 from J, leaving 14 bases between them. CDR1 is SGDLS, CDR2 YYNGEE, per germline.

This sequence joins TRBV7-6 and TRBJ2-3; D perhaps matches TRBD2 (7 bases). CDR3 length: 14 amino acids. Deletions cut 3 bases from V and 4 bases from J, with 11 bases between. The germline V gene has CDR1 SGHVS and CDR2 FNYEAQ. CDR3 sequence (DNA): TGTGCCAGCAGCTTGGGGGGGGGCCCAGATACGCAGTATTTT. Its protein is CASSLGGGPDTQYF.

The chain uses TRBV7-8 and TRBJ1-1, with D unclear. Trimming took 5 bases from V and 4 from J, leaving 14 bases between them. Germline V gives CDR1 SGHVS, CDR2 FQNEAQ. The CDR3 covers 14 residues. Here the CDR3 reads CASSGGLPSTEAFF. The CDR3 DNA is TGTGCCAGCAGCGGCGGGCTCCCTTCCACTGAAGCTTTCTTT.

The chain combines TRBV15 with TRBJ2-2; D uncertain. This CDR3 is built from 19 residues. The V and J ends lost 1 base and 6 bases respectively, with 24 bases between them. Looked up from germline, CDR1 is LNHNV and CDR2 is YYDKDF (reference sequence). The chain's CDR3 is CATSRVGVSSAVLAGELFF. CDR3 DNA sequence: TGTGCCACCAGCAGAGTAGGTGTTTCAAGCGCAGTTCTCGCCGGGGAGCTGTTTTTT.

The genes are TRBV7-6 and TRBJ2-1; 11 positions match TRBD2. CDR3 length equals 16 residues. J gave up 6 bases and V 4 bases, and 8 bases lay outside the gene matches. Germline CDR1 is SGHVS and CDR2 is FNYEAQ. In nucleotides, the CDR3 is TGTGCCAGCAGCTCCCAGACTAGCGGGGTTGCCAATGAGCAGTTCTTC. Translated: CASSSQTSGVANEQFF. The complete variable domain, with remaining parts taken from reference TRBV7-6 and TRBJ2-1, reads GAGVSQSPRYKVTKRGQDVALRCDPISGHVSLYWYRQALGQGPEFLTYFNYEAQQDKSGLPNDRFSAERPEGSISTLTIQRTEQRDSAMYRCASSSQTSGVANEQFFGPGTRLTVL.

This clone was recorded only once. This sequence joins TRBV5-4 and TRBJ1-3, with no clear D. V gave up 2 bases and J gave up 7 bases, with 13 bases separating them. The CDR3 spans 14 residues. Germline V gene sequence: CDR1 SGHNT, CDR2 YYREEE (reference sequence). CDR3 DNA sequence: TGTGCCAGCAGCTTAACGGTCTCGGGTAACACCATATATTTT. This translates into CASSLTVSGNTIYF.

V usage is TRBV27 and J usage is TRBJ2-7; 7 bases align to TRBD1. The length of the CDR3 is 15 residues. The J segment lost 0 bases and the V segment lost 6 bases, leaving 8 bases of the junction unmatched. Per germline, CDR1 MNHEY and CDR2 SMNVEV (reference sequence). This CDR3 is CASSPLTGSSYEQYF. The CDR3 nucleotides are TGTGCCAGCAGCCCCCTGACAGGGAGCTCCTACGAGCAGTACTTC.

This clone has a handful of counts. The rearrangement joins TRBV7-2 to TRBJ2-7; perhaps TRBD2 as D (5 bases). Germline V gene data show CDR1 as SGHTA and CDR2 as FQGNSA. The V end lost 1 base, the J end lost 5 bases, and 18 bases lay between the germline ends. There are 16 residues in the CDR3. The CDR3 sequence is CASSLDGAVRLDEQYF. CDR3 DNA: TGTGCCAGCAGCTTAGACGGAGCGGTACGGTTAGACGAGCAGTACTTC.

The chain uses TRBV5-5 and TRBJ1-3, with D perhaps matching TRBD1 (5 bases). Trimming removed 2 bases at V and 1 base at J, with 10 bases between. Per germline, CDR1 SGHKS and CDR2 YYEKEE (reference sequence). The CDR3 sequence is 15 residues long. The CDR3 protein is CASSLSRVSGNTIYF. The DNA of the CDR3 is TGTGCCAGCAGCTTAAGCAGGGTGTCTGGAAACACCATATATTTT.

The chain uses TRBV6-5 and TRBJ1-6; the match to TRBD1 covers 7 bases. V shed 7 bases and J 1 base; nucleotides not matched to a gene: 4. CDR1 is MNHEY, CDR2 SVGAGI, per germline. The CDR3 spans 15 residues. The CDR3, as DNA: TGTGCCAGCACCCCGGACAGGTCCTATAATTCACCCCTCCACTTT. Its protein product is CASTPDRSYNSPLHF.

In DNA, the CDR3 is TGTGCCAGCAGCTTCAGTCTGCGGGGTATGCAAGAGACCCAGTACTTC. Its protein product is CASSFSLRGMQETQYF. This chain links TRBV7-2 with TRBJ2-5; maybe TRBD2 (6 bases). In germline, CDR1 is SGHTA, CDR2 FQGNSA. The CDR3 has 16 amino acids. V lost 3 bases to trimming and J lost 2 bases, with 16 bases between them.

This CDR3 is CASSQVQGGGYGYTF. For the CDR3, the DNA is TGCGCCAGCAGCCAAGTGCAGGGAGGAGGCTATGGCTACACCTTC. The rearrangement uses TRBV4-3 and TRBJ1-2; a possible D gene is TRBD1 (5 bases). Germline loops: CDR1 LGHNA, CDR2 YSLEER. The CDR3 loop spans 15 amino acids. Trimming took off 1 base at V and 4 bases at J, with 13 bases between the two ends.

The rearrangement joins TRBV28 to TRBJ1-2, with TRBD1 matching 10 bases. The junction had 14 bases not matched to a gene; V was cut back by 1 base and J by 3 bases. From germline, CDR1 is MDHEN and CDR2 SYDVKM. The CDR3 extends over 19 amino acids. CDR3 residues: CASSLSQRFPGTGDYGYTF. CDR3 in DNA: TGTGCCAGCAGTTTATCGCAACGATTCCCCGGGACAGGGGACTATGGCTACACCTTC.

This chain uses TRBV11-2 with TRBJ2-5; TRBD1 agrees at 8 bases. V lost 5 bases and J lost 3; bases outside the gene matches: 5. Germline values: CDR1 SGHAT, CDR2 FQNNGV. The CDR3 loop spans 14 amino acids. The CDR3 DNA reads TGTGCCAGCAGCCCGGCAGGGGGCGAAGAGACCCAGTACTTC. It translates to CASSPAGGEETQYF.

The chain employs TRBV4-3 and TRBJ2-5; tentative D call: TRBD1 (6 bases). The germline CDR1 and CDR2 sequences are LGHNA and YSLEER. There are 14 residues in the CDR3. Trimming took off 2 bases at V and 3 bases at J, with 10 bases between the two ends. The CDR3 region is CASSQLQGKETQYF. For the CDR3, the DNA is TGCGCCAGCAGCCAACTTCAGGGGAAAGAGACCCAGTACTTC.

Details on this clone: No conserved phenylalanine or tryptophan ends this CDR3, so it is likely a read error. The gene calls are TRBV30 and TRBJ2-4, with D perhaps TRBD1 (6 bases). Trimming cost V 4 bases and J 7 bases, with 14 bases left between them. Germline V gene lookup returns CDR1 GTSNPN and CDR2 SVGIG (reference sequence). The CDR3 runs 13 residues. CDR3 DNA sequence: TGTGCCTGGAATATTGGGGGCCTGAACATTCAGTACGTC. This encodes CAWNIGGLNIQYV.

The rearrangement uses TRBV6-1 and TRBJ1-4; 8 nucleotides agree with TRBD1. The CDR3 consists of 14 residues. With 5 bases clipped from V and 7 bases from J, the junction kept 6 bases outside the gene matches. Per the germline V gene, CDR1 is MNHNS and CDR2 is SASEGT. CDR3 region: CASSQTGVCEKLFF. Written as DNA, the CDR3 is TGTGCCAGCAGTCAGACAGGGGTGTGTGAAAAACTGTTTTTT.

The CDR3 sequence: CASSLILGTEDQPQHF. The CDR3, as DNA: TGTGCCAGCAGCTTAATTCTCGGGACAGAGGATCAGCCCCAGCATTTT. The chain has TRBV7-8 and TRBJ1-5; 7 nucleotides agree with TRBD1. CDR1 SGHVS and CDR2 FQNEAQ come from the germline V gene. This CDR3 is built from 16 residues. The V gene end was trimmed by 2 bases and the J gene end by 5 bases; junction bases not matched to a gene: 9.

The chain combines TRBV15 with TRBJ2-5; D possibly corresponds to TRBD1 (6 bases). Germline loops: CDR1 LNHNV, CDR2 YYDKDF (reference sequence). V shed 5 bases and J shed 4 bases, with 11 bases lying between them. CDR3 length: 13 amino acids. The CDR3 nucleotides are TGTGCCACCAGCTCCAGGGGACGAGAGACCCAGTACTTC. Translating it yields CATSSRGRETQYF. Full variable domain (outside the CDR3, taken from reference TRBV15 and TRBJ2-5): DAMVIQNPRYQVTQFGKPVTLSCSQTLNHNVMYWYQQKSSQAPKLLFHYYDKDFNNEADTPDNFQSRRPNTSFCFLDIRSPGLGDTAMYLCATSSRGRETQYFGPGTRLLVL.

The rearrangement joins TRBV19 to TRBJ1-1, with 8 bases fitting TRBD1. The ends lost 4 bases at V and 0 bases at J; junction bases unmatched: 10. This CDR3 comprises 17 residues. Germline values: CDR1 LNHDA, CDR2 SQIVND (reference sequence). The CDR3 reads CASSSLTGGRMNTEAFF. The CDR3 DNA follows: TGTGCCAGTAGTAGCCTCACAGGGGGGCGAATGAACACTGAAGCTTTCTTT.

In its sample, this clone was seen a few times. The rearrangement uses TRBV6-1 and TRBJ1-5; no clear D gene. CDR3 length equals 12 residues. Germline V lookup: CDR1 MNHNS, CDR2 SASEGT. The V end lost 7 bases, the J end lost 7 bases, and 11 bases lay between the germline ends. The CDR3 nucleotides are TGTGCCAGCACCGAGCCTAACCAGCCCCAGCATTTT. It is translated as CASTEPNQPQHF.

J is TRBJ2-7 and V is TRBV27; D is undetermined. Germline-derived CDR1 and CDR2 are MNHEY and SMNVEV (reference sequence). Trimming removed 5 bases from V and 6 bases from J, with 8 bases in between. This CDR3 is 11 amino acids long. The CDR3 spells CASSPHGEQYF. The CDR3 DNA sequence: TGTGCCAGCAGTCCTCACGGCGAGCAGTACTTC.

This chain links TRBV2 with TRBJ1-3; weak D call: TRBD1 (5 bases). This CDR3 is built from 16 residues. Trimming removed 2 bases at V and 4 bases at J, with 15 bases between. CDR1 SNHLY and CDR2 FYNNEI come from the germline V gene. In DNA, the CDR3 is TGTGCCAGCAGTGAATGGCCGGGGGTGGCGGGAAACACCATATATTTT. Translation gives CASSEWPGVAGNTIYF. Based on the CDR3 plus reference TRBV2 and TRBJ1-3, the full variable domain is EPEVTQTPSHQVTQMGQEVILRCVPISNHLYFYWYRQILGQKVEFLVSFYNNEISEKSEIFDDQFSVERPDGSNFTLKIRSTKLEDSAMYFCASSEWPGVAGNTIYFGEGSWLTVV.

The chain recombines TRBV5-8 with TRBJ2-1, with 16 bases aligning to TRBD2. The V segment lost 4 bases and the J segment 8 bases; nucleotides outside the gene matches: 3. This CDR3 is built from 15 residues. Germline V gene data show CDR1 as SGHTS and CDR2 as YDEGEE. The CDR3 nucleotides read TGTGCCAGCAGCCCAGGGACTAGCGGGGGGGATGAGCAGTTCTTC. Translating gives CASSPGTSGGDEQFF.

The chain recombines TRBV2 with TRBJ1-1; 7 bases agree with TRBD1. Trimming cost V 6 bases and J 8 bases; bases outside gene matches: 12. Germline V CDR1 and CDR2: SNHLY, FYNNEI. This CDR3 spans 14 amino acids. The CDR3 DNA follows: TGTGCCAGCAGCCACCCAACAGGGGCCCCCGAAGCTTTCTTT. Its translation is CASSHPTGAPEAFF.